This passage covers 19 T cell receptor beta chains from one sample sequenced in a study of control samples from healthy donors and cancer patients. Profiled with immunoSEQ multiplex PCR; TCRdb holds only in-frame clones, not every one. The sample holds about 75,000 clones, around 94% seen once. The sequencing input was blood. All receptors come from a woman aged 40 to 50 in good health.

This chain joins TRBV7-9 and TRBJ1-1; the D is unclear. V was trimmed by 6 bases and J by 0 bases, leaving 11 bases between them. CDR3 length: 14 residues. CDR1 is SEHNR and CDR2 is FQNEAQ in the germline V gene (reference sequence). The CDR3 region is CASRAPVMNTEAFF. In DNA, the CDR3 is TGTGCCAGCAGGGCGCCCGTTATGAACACTGAAGCTTTCTTT.

The chain is built from TRBV9 and TRBJ2-5; 10 positions agree with TRBD2. Germline loops: CDR1 SGDLS, CDR2 YYNGEE. V lost 0 bases, J lost 5 bases, and 7 bases stayed unmatched. The CDR3 is 16 residues long. DNA of the CDR3: TGTGCCAGCAGCGTAGGCTCTAGCGGGGGCTGGGAGACCCAGTACTTC. Encoded protein: CASSVGSSGGWETQYF.

V and J are TRBV6-2 or TRBV6-3 and TRBJ1-2; D is uncertain. Deletions cut 0 bases from V and 8 bases from J, with 16 bases between. This CDR3 comprises 15 residues. Germline V CDR1 and CDR2: MNHEY, SVGEGT. The CDR3 DNA follows: TGTGCCAGCAGTTACTCCTACGGGCCGGAAAGCGGCTACACCTTC. Amino acids: CASSYSYGPESGYTF.

The chain couples TRBV30 to TRBJ2-5; D may be TRBD1 (6 bases). V was shortened by 5 bases and J by 4 bases, with 8 bases between the two germline ends. The CDR3 contains 11 residues. Germline CDR1 is GTSNPN and CDR2 is SVGIG (reference sequence). CDR3 protein: CAWGGGETQYF. Here the CDR3 DNA reads TGTGCCTGGGGGGGCGGAGAGACCCAGTACTTC.

J is TRBJ2-7 and V is TRBV7-9; 9 bases are shared with TRBD1. V shed 1 base and J 6 bases; nucleotides not matched to a gene: 7. This CDR3 has 15 amino acids. From germline, CDR1 is SEHNR and CDR2 FQNEAQ (reference sequence). Written as DNA, the CDR3 is TGTGCCAGCAGCTTAGACGTGGACAGGGGCTCCGAGCAGTACTTC. Amino acids: CASSLDVDRGSEQYF.

This chain connects TRBV3-1 (or the pseudogene TRBV3-2) to TRBJ1-3, with D uncertain. V shed 8 bases and J shed 3 bases, with 17 bases lying between them. Germline V CDR1 and CDR2: LGHDT, YNNKEL (reference sequence). This CDR3 comprises 15 residues. CDR3 in amino acids: CASVRAVGVGNTIYF. The CDR3 nucleotides read TGTGCCAGCGTGCGGGCCGTCGGGGTTGGAAACACCATATATTTT.

This clone was counted once. The chain links TRBV4-1 to TRBJ2-7; D is perhaps TRBD2 (5 bases). V was cut by 3 bases and J by 5 bases, with 17 bases left in between. From germline, CDR1 is MGHRA and CDR2 YSYEKL. The CDR3 runs to 15 residues. The CDR3 sequence: CASSHTSTSFNEQYF. CDR3 bases: TGCGCCAGCAGCCATACTAGTACCTCCTTTAACGAGCAGTACTTC.

The J gene is TRBJ1-2, the V gene TRBV20-1; TRBD1 agrees at 7 bases. The V and J ends lost 3 bases and 8 bases, in that order; junction bases with no gene match: 9. The V gene's germline CDR1 is DFQATT and CDR2 SNEGSKA (reference sequence). This CDR3 has 13 residues. Written as DNA, the CDR3 is TGCAGTGCTAGTGATCAGGGGGTGATCGGCTACACCTTC. This codes for CSASDQGVIGYTF.

The J gene is TRBJ2-5, the V gene TRBV18; D perhaps matches TRBD1 (5 bases). Germline loops: CDR1 KGHSH, CDR2 LQKENI. Trimming left V 5 bases short and J 1 base short, with 8 bases between. The CDR3 contains 13 residues. CDR3 protein: CASSSQGQETQYF. As DNA, the CDR3 is TGTGCCAGCTCATCTCAGGGCCAAGAGACCCAGTACTTC.

The rearrangement links TRBV19 to TRBJ1-2; D not resolved. The CDR3 runs to 13 residues. Between the trimmed V and J ends, which lost 5 bases and 8 bases, there was a span of 15 bases. Germline V gene sequence: CDR1 LNHDA, CDR2 SQIVND (reference sequence). The CDR3 loop is CASSYLSDGGYTF. CDR3 sequence (DNA): TGTGCCAGTAGTTATCTCTCCGACGGCGGCTACACCTTC.

The CDR3 nucleotides are TGTGCCACCAGTAACAGGGGAGGCGAGCAGTACTTC. Amino acid sequence: CATSNRGGEQYF. The rearrangement links TRBV15 to TRBJ2-7; TRBD1 might be the D (7 bases). This CDR3 has 12 residues. Germline lookup yields CDR1 LNHNV and CDR2 YYDKDF (reference sequence). V was pared by 6 bases and J by 6 bases, with 12 bases between.

This clone was recorded once. The V gene is TRBV4-1, the J gene TRBJ1-1; the D is unclear. Between the trimmed V and J ends, which lost 0 bases and 0 bases, there was a span of 20 bases. CDR1 is MGHRA and CDR2 is YSYEKL in the germline V gene. CDR3 length: 19 amino acids. The CDR3 protein is CASSQDIRRASSMNTEAFF. In DNA, the CDR3 is TGCGCCAGCAGCCAAGATATCCGCCGGGCCAGTTCTATGAACACTGAAGCTTTCTTT.

This chain links TRBV15 with TRBJ2-3; D uncertain. V shed 3 bases and J shed 2 bases, with 0 bases lying between them. In germline, CDR1 is LNHNV, CDR2 YYDKDF (reference sequence). CDR3 length: 11 residues. This CDR3 is CATSSTDTQYF. The CDR3 bases are TGTGCCACCAGCAGCACAGATACGCAGTATTTT. The variable domain in full, completed from reference TRBV15 and TRBJ2-3, reads DAMVIQNPRYQVTQFGKPVTLSCSQTLNHNVMYWYQQKSSQAPKLLFHYYDKDFNNEADTPDNFQSRRPNTSFCFLDIRSPGLGDTAMYLCATSSTDTQYFGPGTRLTVL.

J is TRBJ1-2 and V is TRBV2; D may be TRBD1 (6 bases). The CDR3 sequence is 12 residues long. Trimming left V 6 bases short and J 7 bases short, with 12 bases between. Germline V lookup: CDR1 SNHLY, CDR2 FYNNEI. The CDR3 nucleotides read TGTGCCAGCAGCTGGGACAATCGTGGCTACACCTTC. It yields the protein CASSWDNRGYTF.

The CDR3 spells CASSRDRAYNEQFF. The CDR3 DNA sequence: TGTGCCAGCAGTCGGGACAGGGCCTACAATGAGCAGTTCTTC. The genes are TRBV6-5 and TRBJ2-1, with 9 positions matching TRBD1. Unmatched junction bases numbered 1, after V lost 5 bases and J lost 2 bases. The CDR3 has 14 residues. The germline V gene encodes CDR1 MNHEY and CDR2 SVGAGI.

This sequence joins TRBV2 and TRBJ1-4; 7 nucleotides agree with TRBD1. The germline gives CDR1 SNHLY, CDR2 FYNNEI. The length of the CDR3 is 14 residues. V gave up 4 bases and J gave up 7 bases; unmatched junction bases: 6. CDR3 residues: CASSGRGGTEKLFF. The CDR3, as DNA: TGTGCCAGCAGTGGAAGAGGGGGCACTGAAAAACTGTTTTTT.

The V gene is TRBV4-1, the J gene TRBJ1-2; no clear D gene. Germline V gives CDR1 MGHRA, CDR2 YSYEKL. V was clipped by 3 bases and J by 2 bases, with 19 bases between them. This CDR3 contains 17 residues. The CDR3 loop reads CASSQYELGNGNYGYTF. The CDR3 nucleotides read TGCGCCAGCAGCCAGTATGAGTTGGGAAATGGGAACTATGGCTACACCTTC.

The rearrangement uses TRBV20-1 and TRBJ1-1, with D unclear. Germline V lookup: CDR1 DFQATT, CDR2 SNEGSKA (reference sequence). The CDR3 runs 16 residues. The V end was cut by 3 bases, the J end by 5 bases, with 22 bases between. CDR3 in amino acids: CSASGFMREGGTEAFF. Written as DNA, the CDR3 is TGCAGTGCTAGTGGATTTATGAGGGAGGGAGGAACTGAAGCTTTCTTT.

The chain is built from TRBV9 and TRBJ2-3; D uncertain. The CDR3 covers 15 residues. Germline CDR1 and CDR2: SGDLS and YYNGEE. The V end lost 0 bases, the J end lost 3 bases, and 11 bases lay between the germline ends. CDR3 protein: CASSVVPVTTDTQYF. The CDR3 DNA is TGTGCCAGCAGCGTAGTCCCCGTGACTACAGATACGCAGTATTTT.